This entry features one T cell receptor beta chain sequence. In the authors' methods: Amplified reference gene primers provided the basis for estimating nucleated cell counts. Repertoires were generated with immunoSEQ multiplex PCR, while TCRdb's copy carries only in-frame clones and drops some. The V and J calls and clone size are taken from that table; D and trimming were inferred from the DNA. Found here are under 140,000 clones, 85% to 90% of them singletons; the top ten hold 3% to 3.5%. This sample was included in a study of blood T cell repertoires in COVID-19. Overall study: The origin of the acute and convalescent COVID-19 samples was the United States, Italy and Spain. PBMCs, B-cell-depleted T cells, or T cells were the source of the cDNA or gDNA that made up the material.

The CDR3 consists of 15 residues. Germline CDR1 reads SGHRS; CDR2 reads YFSETQ. With V trimmed by 0 bases and J by 2 bases, 1 base remained unmatched. This TCR derives from a woman in her forties or fifties with acute or convalescent COVID-19. The genes are TRBV5-1 and TRBJ2-3; 9 bases agree with TRBD2. The sequencing input was peripheral blood. The CDR3 sequence: CASSLGTSDTDTQYF. DNA for the CDR3: TGCGCCAGCAGCTTGGGGACTAGCGACACAGATACGCAGTATTTT.